This TCR beta chain emerged from a study of OX40 agonist ivuxolimab in advanced cancers. This clone was recorded once. Its specificity is not known. The repertoire was sequenced with immunoSEQ multiplex PCR; TCRdb's copy has only in-frame clones and lacks some. The data hold 80,000 or so clones, with around four fifths observed a single time. Whole-study findings and limits: The antigens recognized by the expanded peripheral T cells, that is their antigen specificity, were not determined.

Germline V gene lookup returns CDR1 SEHNR and CDR2 FQNEAQ (reference sequence). The CDR3 has 15 residues. Trimming left V 3 bases short and J 8 bases short, with 14 bases between. The input for sequencing was CD4+ or CD8+ T cells sorted from blood, taken in a trial of the OX40 agonist ivuxolimab. This clonotype was sampled from an adult with an advanced solid tumor such as melanoma, head and neck, liver or kidney cancer. The rearrangement links TRBV7-9 to TRBJ1-6, with TRBD1 as a possible D gene (6 bases). The CDR3 sequence: CASSLGANGDSPLHF. The CDR3 nucleotides are TGTGCCAGCAGCTTGGGGGCTAACGGGGATTCACCCCTCCACTTT.